This entry is about one TCR beta chain. The target antigen is unknown. Deep-level running was used for the assay. Several immunoSEQ plates received, in even portions, the genomic DNA of each subset. Assay: immunoSEQ multiplex PCR; the TCRdb copy retains only in-frame clones and omits some. Among millions of clones, approximately 95% were seen once, and the ten largest hold under 0.45%. This record belongs to a study of shared clonotypes between healthy human individuals. Study-level results: Sorted-subset samples were not fully sequenced, rarefaction indicated.

The V gene lost 0 bases and the J gene lost 3 bases, with 9 bases spanning the gap. Germline V CDR1 and CDR2: LGHNA, YNFKEQ. This CDR3 region has 15 residues. The chain is built from TRBV4-2 and TRBJ1-3, with no clear D. Sequencing was done on a sample of naive CD4+ T cells from PBMCs. The subset is: CD45RA+ positively selected. The sequence was obtained from a man aged 18 to 30 in good health. Some clones in this sample may be carry-over from other donors' samples. The CDR3, as DNA: TGTGCCAGCAGCCAAGATAGGAATTTTGGAAACACCATATATTTT. Its protein is CASSQDRNFGNTIYF.